These 6 T cell receptor beta chains share one sample of origin, sequenced in a study of T cell responses to AZD1222 COVID-19 vaccine. Some clones are missing from TCRdb's copy, which holds only in-frame ones; the method was immunoSEQ multiplex PCR. The sample holds approximately 99,000 clones; roughly nine tenths are singletons and the top ten take 8% to 9.5%. Sequencing used peripheral blood, obtained 28 days after the second AZD1222 dose. The source is an adult who received the AZD1222 COVID-19 vaccine.

The V call is TRBV27, the J call TRBJ2-4; 9 positions agree with TRBD1. The CDR3 sequence is 14 residues long. The germline V gene encodes CDR1 MNHEY and CDR2 SMNVEV (reference sequence). V gave up 4 bases and J gave up 5 bases; unmatched junction bases: 3. The CDR3 coding sequence is TGTGCCAGCAGTTCGGACAGGGGACAAAACATTCAGTACTTC. Translation gives CASSSDRGQNIQYF.

The rearrangement joins TRBV27 to TRBJ2-7; TRBD2 matches at 12 bases. Per the germline V gene, CDR1 is MNHEY and CDR2 is SMNVEV (reference sequence). The V segment lost 4 bases and the J segment 3 bases; nucleotides outside the gene matches: 4. The CDR3 is made up of 15 amino acids. The CDR3 region has the DNA TGTGCCAGCAGTTCTAGCGGGAGGGGGCTCTACGAGCAGTACTTC. The encoded protein is CASSSSGRGLYEQYF.

The chain couples TRBV25-1 to TRBJ2-1; 8 nucleotides match TRBD2. The CDR3 sequence is 16 residues long. The germline V gene encodes CDR1 MGHDK and CDR2 SYGVNS. Unmatched junction bases numbered 6, after V lost 5 bases and J lost 0 bases. CDR3 loop: CASSPRLALSYNEQFF. In nucleotides, the CDR3 is TGTGCCAGCAGTCCCCGACTAGCGCTCTCCTACAATGAGCAGTTCTTC.

The rearrangement joins TRBV5-1 to TRBJ2-1; 9 bases map to TRBD1. The CDR3 runs to 19 residues. From germline, CDR1 is SGHRS and CDR2 YFSETQ. With 5 bases clipped from V and 0 bases from J, the junction kept 15 bases outside the gene matches. CDR3 nucleotides: TGCGCCAGCAGGCCCGGGACAGGGTTTTTCGAGAGCTCCTACAATGAGCAGTTCTTC. It yields the protein CASRPGTGFFESSYNEQFF.

This rearrangement joins TRBV15 to TRBJ1-1, with a possible D match to TRBD1 (5 bases). V was cut by 0 bases and J by 0 bases, with 5 bases left in between. Germline V CDR1 and CDR2: LNHNV, YYDKDF (reference sequence). The CDR3 runs 14 residues. The CDR3 region is CATSREGVNTEAFF. CDR3 nucleotide sequence: TGTGCCACCAGCAGAGAGGGGGTGAACACTGAAGCTTTCTTT. The variable domain in full, with the rest retrieved from reference TRBV15 and TRBJ1-1, is DAMVIQNPRYQVTQFGKPVTLSCSQTLNHNVMYWYQQKSSQAPKLLFHYYDKDFNNEADTPDNFQSRRPNTSFCFLDIRSPGLGDTAMYLCATSREGVNTEAFFGQGTRLTVV.

J is TRBJ1-3 and V is TRBV7-4; D is unclear. The CDR3 runs 16 residues. CDR1 SGHVT and CDR2 SQSDAQ come from the germline V gene. Trimming shortened V by 1 base and J by 2 bases, and 12 bases separated the two germline ends. The DNA for the CDR3 is TGTGCCAGCAGCTTAGGTGCCCCTTTACCTGGAAACACCATATATTTT. Translation gives CASSLGAPLPGNTIYF.